One sample yielded the 5 T cell receptor beta chains listed below, sequenced in a study of beta chain features in type 1 diabetes. Sequencing targeted expressed TCRB transcripts, as all isolated RNA had been reverse transcribed. Sequenced by immunoSEQ multiplex PCR; TCRdb stores in-frame clones only, minus some. The top ten clones hold about 0.02% of a sample with 900,000 or so clones, roughly a sixth of them seen once. The sample taken for sequencing was naive CD4+ T cells from blood. These TCRs come from a woman between 18 and 29 years old in good health.

This chain connects TRBV2 to TRBJ2-1; 8 nucleotides match TRBD2. Germline V CDR1 and CDR2: SNHLY, FYNNEI. The ends lost 7 bases at V and 4 bases at J; junction bases unmatched: 9. The length of the CDR3 is 15 residues. The CDR3 here is CASNRGLAGYNEQFF. The CDR3, as DNA: TGTGCCAGCAATCGCGGGCTAGCGGGTTACAATGAGCAGTTCTTC.

This clone came up a few times. The CDR3 nucleotides read TGTGCCAGCTCACCACGCGGTGAAGCTTTCTTT. Protein sequence: CASSPRGEAFF. V gene TRBV18 combines with J gene TRBJ1-1; D call uncertain. Per germline, CDR1 KGHSH and CDR2 LQKENI. V lost 1 base and J lost 7, with 4 bases in between. This CDR3 is built from 11 residues. The variable domain in full, completed from reference TRBV18 and TRBJ1-1, reads NAGVMQNPRHLVRRRGQEARLRCSPMKGHSHVYWYRQLPEEGLKFMVYLQKENIIDESGMPKERFSAEFPKEGPSILRIQQVVRGDSAAYFCASSPRGEAFFGQGTRLTVV.

This chain joins TRBV2 and TRBJ1-2, with unresolved D. V lost 7 bases to trimming and J lost 6 bases, with 12 bases between them. This CDR3 comprises 12 residues. Germline values: CDR1 SNHLY, CDR2 FYNNEI. CDR3 in amino acids: CASTLEFDGYTF. The CDR3 DNA reads as TGTGCCAGCACCCTCGAGTTTGATGGCTACACCTTC.

This clone has more than one count but fewer than ten. J is TRBJ2-1 and V is TRBV2; TRBD2 agrees at 9 bases. The CDR3 runs 17 residues. CDR1 and CDR2 from the germline V gene are SNHLY and FYNNEI. J was trimmed by 6 bases and V by 0 bases; bases with no gene match: 9. The CDR3 protein is CASSEALGTSRANEQFF. The CDR3 nucleotides read TGTGCCAGCAGTGAAGCGCTTGGGACTAGCCGGGCCAATGAGCAGTTCTTC. Supplemented by reference TRBV2 and TRBJ2-1, the full variable domain reads EPEVTQTPSHQVTQMGQEVILRCVPISNHLYFYWYRQILGQKVEFLVSFYNNEISEKSEIFDDQFSVERPDGSNFTLKIRSTKLEDSAMYFCASSEALGTSRANEQFFGPGTRLTVL.

This clone was seen more than once but under ten times. V and J are TRBV6-5 and TRBJ2-4, with 8 bases matching TRBD2. J gave up 2 bases and V 5 bases, and 5 bases lay outside the gene matches. The CDR3 is 15 residues long. Germline V gene sequence: CDR1 MNHEY, CDR2 SVGAGI. The CDR3 protein is CASSPGLGTKNIQYF. CDR3 bases: TGTGCCAGCAGTCCGGGACTAGGAACCAAAAACATTCAGTACTTC.